One sample yielded the 10 T cell receptor beta chains listed below, sequenced in a study of OX40 agonist ivuxolimab in advanced cancers. This table comes from immunoSEQ multiplex PCR, and its TCRdb copy is limited to in-frame clones, with some not included. This repertoire shows about 77,000 clones, 94% found once; its top ten account for approximately 20%. The source was CD4+ or CD8+ T cells sorted from blood, collected in a trial of the OX40 agonist ivuxolimab. These receptors were collected from an adult with an advanced solid tumor such as melanoma, head and neck, liver or kidney cancer.

The genes are TRBV11-3 and TRBJ2-2, with D possibly matching TRBD1 (6 bases). This CDR3 comprises 15 residues. Trimming took off 5 bases at V and 4 bases at J, with 14 bases between the two ends. Germline V gene sequence: CDR1 SGHNT, CDR2 YENEEA. The CDR3 DNA reads TGTGCCAGCAGCACCCTTTCGGACAGCACCGGGGAGCTGTTTTTT. Protein: CASSTLSDSTGELFF.

This clone appeared a single time. The chain links TRBV10-3 to TRBJ1-5; TRBD1 agrees at 10 bases. CDR1 is ENHRY, CDR2 SYGVKD, per germline. The V gene end was trimmed by 3 bases and the J gene end by 6 bases; junction bases not matched to a gene: 2. This CDR3 comprises 14 residues. CDR3 DNA: TGTGCCATCAGTGATTGGGACAGGGGTCAGCCCCAGCATTTT. Its protein is CAISDWDRGQPQHF.

The chain joins TRBV28 to TRBJ1-5, with 7 bases fitting TRBD1. This CDR3 spans 11 amino acids. With 5 bases clipped from V and 11 bases from J, the junction kept 3 bases outside the gene matches. Per the germline V gene, CDR1 is MDHEN and CDR2 is SYDVKM. The CDR3 is CASSPQGAQHF. The CDR3 DNA reads TGTGCCAGCAGTCCTCAGGGGGCCCAGCATTTT. Variable domain in full (rest from reference TRBV28 and TRBJ1-5): DVKVTQSSRYLVKRTGEKVFLECVQDMDHENMFWYRQDPGLGLRLIYFSYDVKMKEKGDIPEGYSVSREKKERFSLILESASTNQTSMYLCASSPQGAQHFGDGTRLSIL.

The chain combines TRBV29-1 with TRBJ1-1, with D unclear. The CDR3 consists of 14 residues. Germline CDR1 reads SQVTM; CDR2 reads ANQGSEA. The DNA for the CDR3 is TGCAGTGCCTTGTTATGGGCCACTTCCAGCGAAGCTTTCTTT. It is translated as CSALLWATSSEAFF. The full variable domain, rest sourced from reference TRBV29-1 and TRBJ1-1, is SAVISQKPSRDICQRGTSLTIQCQVDSQVTMMFWYRQQPGQSLTLIATANQGSEATYESGFVIDKFPISRPNLTFSTLTVSNMSPEDSSIYLCSALLWATSSEAFFGQGTRLTVV.

The V gene is TRBV2, the J gene TRBJ2-1; TRBD1 might be the D (5 bases). The CDR3 sequence is 12 residues long. V lost 6 bases and J lost 7, with 10 bases in between. CDR1 and CDR2 from the germline V gene are SNHLY and FYNNEI. The CDR3 protein is CASSQGPNEQFF. CDR3 coding DNA: TGTGCCAGCAGCCAGGGCCCAAATGAGCAGTTCTTC.

V gene TRBV27 combines with J gene TRBJ1-1; 8 bases align to TRBD1. CDR1 and CDR2 from the germline V gene are MNHEY and SMNVEV (reference sequence). The CDR3 has 14 residues. V shed 6 bases and J 1 base; nucleotides not matched to a gene: 4. This CDR3 is CASRTGARNTEAFF. The CDR3 region has the DNA TGTGCCAGCAGGACAGGGGCACGGAACACTGAAGCTTTCTTT.

This clone turned up a few times. This sequence joins TRBV19 and TRBJ2-1; 11 nucleotides agree with TRBD1. CDR1 is LNHDA and CDR2 is SQIVND in the germline V gene (reference sequence). V dropped 4 bases and J dropped 4; count of bases not matched to a gene: 3. This CDR3 spans 15 amino acids. CDR3 protein: CASSTGTGGYNEQFF. CDR3 DNA: TGTGCCAGTAGTACCGGGACAGGGGGTTACAATGAGCAGTTCTTC.

The chain joins TRBV2 to TRBJ2-3; 9 bases line up with TRBD2. Germline trimming cut 1 base from V and 7 bases from J; bases unmatched to any gene: 12. The CDR3 spans 17 residues. Germline CDR1 is SNHLY and CDR2 is FYNNEI. The CDR3 sequence: CASSEVPGRGGVYTQYF. The DNA for the CDR3 is TGTGCCAGCAGTGAAGTCCCGGGGCGGGGGGGCGTGTATACGCAGTATTTT.

The J gene is TRBJ2-1, the V gene TRBV4-3; D might be TRBD2 (5 bases). The CDR3 length is 16 residues. V lost 0 bases to trimming and J lost 13 bases, with 22 bases between them. Germline loops: CDR1 LGHNA, CDR2 YSLEER. The CDR3 bases are TGCGCCAGCAGCCAAGATCGGGGAACAGCTTTTACGGGTCAGTTCTTC. Amino acid sequence: CASSQDRGTAFTGQFF.

V and J are TRBV27 and TRBJ2-1; D is unclear. The V gene lost 2 bases and the J gene lost 6 bases, with 8 bases spanning the gap. The CDR3 length is 13 residues. CDR1 and CDR2 (germline): MNHEY, SMNVEV (reference sequence). The CDR3 nucleotides are TGTGCCAGCAGTTTAGTGGATTCCAATGAGCAGTTCTTC. Protein sequence: CASSLVDSNEQFF.